Listed here are 22 T cell receptor beta chains from one sample, sequenced in a study of blood T cell repertoires in COVID-19 (dated by TCRdb to the early 2020s). Receptors were amplified or captured by the immunoSEQ multiplex PCR assay. In its TCRdb copy, this immuneACCESS table keeps in-frame sequences only and misses some clones. Where compared with another copy, unresolved V genes explain less than half of these, and the others have no known cause. The sample has 98,000 or so clones on record, around 83% of them singletons. The ten largest make up just over 4% of the sample. The sequencing input was peripheral blood. Source of these receptors: a woman between 65 and 79 years old with acute or convalescent COVID-19.

The genes are TRBV6-5 and TRBJ1-2, with 7 bases fitting TRBD1. The CDR3 has 13 residues. With V trimmed by 8 bases and J by 4 bases, 7 bases remained unmatched. CDR1 MNHEY and CDR2 SVGAGI come from the germline V gene. The CDR3 region is CASRGDSLYGYTF. DNA of the CDR3: TGTGCCAGCCGCGGGGACAGCCTCTATGGCTACACCTTC.

The gene calls are TRBV19 and TRBJ1-2; TRBD1 matches 7 bases. Trimming cost V 5 bases and J 7 bases; bases outside gene matches: 13. CDR3 size: 15 residues. In germline, CDR1 is LNHDA, CDR2 SQIVND (reference sequence). In nucleotides, the CDR3 is TGTGCCAGTAGTTCCCCTCCCGGACAGGTCGGTGGCTACACCTTC. Its protein product is CASSSPPGQVGGYTF.

The V and J genes are TRBV4-3 and TRBJ1-1, with D perhaps TRBD1 (6 bases). The germline CDR1 and CDR2 sequences are LGHNA and YSLEER. The CDR3 sequence is 14 residues long. The V gene lost 0 bases and the J gene lost 5 bases, with 10 bases spanning the gap. The CDR3 sequence: CASSQEGGQTEAFF. The CDR3 DNA follows: TGCGCCAGCAGCCAAGAAGGGGGTCAAACTGAAGCTTTCTTT.

V and J are TRBV2 and TRBJ1-4; tentative D call: TRBD1 (5 bases). The V end was cut by 7 bases, the J end by 6 bases, with 18 bases between. Germline V gene lookup returns CDR1 SNHLY and CDR2 FYNNEI. The CDR3 totals 15 residues. This CDR3 is CASKGAEGEYEKLFF. The CDR3 DNA reads TGTGCCAGCAAAGGGGCGGAGGGCGAGTATGAAAAACTGTTTTTT.

The V and J genes are TRBV2 and TRBJ2-1; 8 bases are shared with TRBD2. CDR1 SNHLY and CDR2 FYNNEI come from the germline V gene. Trimming removed 3 bases from V and 2 bases from J; junction bases left unmatched: 9. This CDR3 is 17 amino acids long. CDR3 DNA: TGTGCCAGCAGTGACCCGGGACTAGTAGTTCCCTACAATGAGCAGTTCTTC. The encoded protein is CASSDPGLVVPYNEQFF.

This clone is a singleton in its sample. The rearrangement uses TRBV2 and TRBJ1-1; the match to TRBD1 covers 8 bases. Germline V gene lookup returns CDR1 SNHLY and CDR2 FYNNEI. The CDR3 runs to 15 residues. J lost 4 bases, V lost 8 bases, and 12 bases had no gene match. CDR3 region: CASEARGRKSTEAFF. CDR3 bases: TGTGCCAGCGAGGCCAGGGGGCGTAAAAGCACTGAAGCTTTCTTT.

The V gene is TRBV29-1, the J gene TRBJ2-7, with 11 nucleotides matching TRBD2. CDR3 size: 15 residues. Trimming cost V 1 base and J 1 base; bases outside gene matches: 3. Per the germline V gene, CDR1 is SQVTM and CDR2 is ANQGSEA. This CDR3 reads CSVEGGLAGSYEQYF. The CDR3 DNA sequence: TGCAGCGTTGAAGGCGGACTAGCGGGTTCCTACGAGCAGTACTTC.

J is TRBJ2-2 and V is TRBV4-1, with 7 bases matching TRBD1. This CDR3 has 15 amino acids. In germline, CDR1 is MGHRA, CDR2 YSYEKL. V lost 4 bases and J lost 4; bases outside the gene matches: 6. In DNA, the CDR3 is TGCGCCAGCAGCCGAGAGGGACAGCCCACCGGGGAGCTGTTTTTT. Protein product: CASSREGQPTGELFF.

This rearrangement joins TRBV5-1 to TRBJ2-1, with 8 nucleotides matching TRBD2. Trimming cost V 4 bases and J 2 bases; bases outside gene matches: 5. The CDR3 runs 15 residues. The germline CDR1 and CDR2 sequences are SGHRS and YFSETQ. The CDR3 DNA is TGCGCCAGCAGCCGAATAGCGGGAACCTACAATGAGCAGTTCTTC. This translates into CASSRIAGTYNEQFF.

This clone was counted between two and nine times. The V and J genes are TRBV5-1 and TRBJ1-4; D is ambiguous. This CDR3 contains 15 residues. Germline CDR1 and CDR2: SGHRS and YFSETQ. Trimming cost V 5 bases and J 2 bases, with 13 bases left between them. CDR3 bases: TGCGCCAGCAGGACCCGGGTAGGCACTAATGAAAAACTGTTTTTT. Residues: CASRTRVGTNEKLFF.

This chain joins TRBV7-3 and TRBJ2-1; 13 bases map to TRBD2. Trimming took 2 bases from V and 9 from J; bases not matched to a gene: 4. Germline-derived CDR1 and CDR2 are SGHTA and FQGTGA. The CDR3 contains 15 residues. The CDR3 nucleotides read TGTGCCAGCAGCTTAGGACTAGCGGGGGTAAGTGAGCAGTTCTTC. Protein: CASSLGLAGVSEQFF.

This clone was counted a few times. The chain recombines TRBV27 with TRBJ1-6; 8 bases align to TRBD1. The V and J ends lost 6 bases and 11 bases, in that order; junction bases with no gene match: 9. In germline, CDR1 is MNHEY, CDR2 SMNVEV (reference sequence). This CDR3 contains 14 residues. CDR3 amino acids: CASSQGQGRTPLHF. CDR3 coding DNA: TGTGCCAGCAGCCAAGGACAGGGCCGGACACCCCTCCACTTT.

This chain joins TRBV10-3 and TRBJ2-3, with 10 nucleotides matching TRBD2. CDR3 length: 17 residues. With 0 bases clipped from V and 3 bases from J, the junction kept 6 bases outside the gene matches. In germline, CDR1 is ENHRY, CDR2 SYGVKD. The CDR3 DNA sequence: TGTGCCATCAGTGAGTCCCTAAGCGGGGGGGGGACAGATACGCAGTATTTT. This codes for CAISESLSGGGTDTQYF.

This clone occurred a few times. The same CDR3 also results from other DNA sequences found in this sample. This CDR3 reads CATSGGSYEQYF. The CDR3 nucleotides are TGTGCCACCAGCGGGGGGTCCTACGAGCAGTACTTC. This sequence joins TRBV24-1 and TRBJ2-7, with 7 bases identical to TRBD2. Germline CDR1 and CDR2: KGHDR and SFDVKD. The CDR3 totals 12 residues. Trimming at V came to 7 bases and at J to 1 base, leaving 0 bases not matched to a gene.

The V call is TRBV27, the J call TRBJ2-2; 7 bases agree with TRBD2. The trim removed 1 base at V and 1 base at J, leaving 3 bases unmatched. The V gene's germline CDR1 is MNHEY and CDR2 SMNVEV (reference sequence). CDR3 length: 16 amino acids. In DNA form, the CDR3 reads TGTGCCAGCAGTTTATTGGCTAGCGGGAACACCGGGGAGCTGTTTTTT. Amino acids: CASSLLASGNTGELFF.

This clone occurred once. CDR3 nucleotide sequence: TGTGCCAGCAGCGAGCGGCAGGTCTCCTACGAGCAGTACTTC. It yields the protein CASSERQVSYEQYF. The J gene is TRBJ2-7, the V gene TRBV2; D possibly corresponds to TRBD2 (5 bases). The germline CDR1 and CDR2 sequences are SNHLY and FYNNEI. The CDR3 consists of 14 residues. The germline V and J ends were trimmed by 6 bases and 0 bases, with 12 bases remaining between them.

This clone was found once. The gene calls are TRBV28 and TRBJ1-2, with 7 bases aligning to TRBD1. The CDR3 has 14 amino acids. CDR1 and CDR2 from the germline V gene are MDHEN and SYDVKM. Trimming took 2 bases from V and 3 from J; bases not matched to a gene: 3. This chain's CDR3 is CASSLGRGYYGYTF. Written as DNA, the CDR3 is TGTGCCAGCAGTTTAGGCAGGGGGTACTATGGCTACACCTTC.

This clone appeared a few times. The chain joins TRBV11-2 to TRBJ2-5; 7 nucleotides agree with TRBD2. Trimming cost V 5 bases and J 7 bases; bases outside gene matches: 7. CDR3 size: 13 residues. Germline CDR1 and CDR2: SGHAT and FQNNGV. The CDR3 loop is CASSPGGIGTQYF. CDR3 coding DNA: TGTGCCAGCAGCCCGGGAGGAATTGGGACCCAGTACTTC.

The V call is TRBV28, the J call TRBJ1-5; 7 bases map to TRBD1. The V and J ends lost 9 bases and 3 bases, in that order; junction bases with no gene match: 14. The germline V gene has CDR1 MDHEN and CDR2 SYDVKM. There are 16 residues in the CDR3. The CDR3 DNA follows: TGTGCCAGTAACAGGGGTCCACCCCTCCTCAATCAGCCCCAGCATTTT. This sequence encodes CASNRGPPLLNQPQHF. The whole variable domain, remainder taken from reference TRBV28 and TRBJ1-5, is DVKVTQSSRYLVKRTGEKVFLECVQDMDHENMFWYRQDPGLGLRLIYFSYDVKMKEKGDIPEGYSVSREKKERFSLILESASTNQTSMYLCASNRGPPLLNQPQHFGDGTRLSIL.

This clone has a count of ten or more. The V and J genes are TRBV4-2 and TRBJ1-2; D is uncertain. The CDR3 length is 12 residues. Trimming took off 0 bases at V and 4 bases at J, with 3 bases between the two ends. Germline loops: CDR1 LGHNA, CDR2 YNFKEQ. DNA of the CDR3: TGTGCCAGCAGCCAAGACAGCTATGGCTACACCTTC. This sequence encodes CASSQDSYGYTF.

The gene calls are TRBV5-4 and TRBJ1-2; 7 nucleotides agree with TRBD1. The germline V gene encodes CDR1 SGHNT and CDR2 YYREEE (reference sequence). This CDR3 is built from 15 residues. With V trimmed by 1 base and J by 4 bases, 7 bases remained unmatched. The CDR3 DNA reads as TGTGCCAGCAGCTTGAAGGACAGGAAAGGCTATGGCTACACCTTC. This codes for CASSLKDRKGYGYTF.

The rearrangement links TRBV27 to TRBJ1-2, with unresolved D. The CDR3 spans 13 residues. V shed 2 bases and J shed 8 bases, with 12 bases lying between them. Germline CDR1 MNHEY, CDR2 SMNVEV (reference sequence). CDR3 sequence: CASSLTSGTGYTF. As DNA, the CDR3 is TGTGCCAGCAGTTTAACCAGCGGCACAGGCTACACCTTC.